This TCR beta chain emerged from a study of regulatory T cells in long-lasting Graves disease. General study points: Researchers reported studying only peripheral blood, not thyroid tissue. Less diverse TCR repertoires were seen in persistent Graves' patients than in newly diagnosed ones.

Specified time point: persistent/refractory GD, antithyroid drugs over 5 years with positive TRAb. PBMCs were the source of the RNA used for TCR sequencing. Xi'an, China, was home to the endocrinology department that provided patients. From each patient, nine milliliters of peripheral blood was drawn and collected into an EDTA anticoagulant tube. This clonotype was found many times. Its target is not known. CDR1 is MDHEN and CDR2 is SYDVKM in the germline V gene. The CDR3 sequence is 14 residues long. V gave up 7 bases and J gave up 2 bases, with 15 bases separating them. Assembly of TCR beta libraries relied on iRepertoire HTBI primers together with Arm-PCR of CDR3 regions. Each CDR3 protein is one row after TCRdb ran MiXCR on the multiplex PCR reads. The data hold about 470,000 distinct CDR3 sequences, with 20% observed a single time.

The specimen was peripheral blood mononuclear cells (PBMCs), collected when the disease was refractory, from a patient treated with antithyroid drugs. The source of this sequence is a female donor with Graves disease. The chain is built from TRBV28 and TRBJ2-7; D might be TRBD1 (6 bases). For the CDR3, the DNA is TGTGCCAGCACGGACCGGGACAACACCTACGAGCAGTACTTC. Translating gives CASTDRDNTYEQYF. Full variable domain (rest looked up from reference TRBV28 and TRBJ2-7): DVKVTQSSRYLVKRTGEKVFLECVQDMDHENMFWYRQDPGLGLRLIYFSYDVKMKEKGDIPEGYSVSREKKERFSLILESASTNQTSMYLCASTDRDNTYEQYFGPGTRLTVT.